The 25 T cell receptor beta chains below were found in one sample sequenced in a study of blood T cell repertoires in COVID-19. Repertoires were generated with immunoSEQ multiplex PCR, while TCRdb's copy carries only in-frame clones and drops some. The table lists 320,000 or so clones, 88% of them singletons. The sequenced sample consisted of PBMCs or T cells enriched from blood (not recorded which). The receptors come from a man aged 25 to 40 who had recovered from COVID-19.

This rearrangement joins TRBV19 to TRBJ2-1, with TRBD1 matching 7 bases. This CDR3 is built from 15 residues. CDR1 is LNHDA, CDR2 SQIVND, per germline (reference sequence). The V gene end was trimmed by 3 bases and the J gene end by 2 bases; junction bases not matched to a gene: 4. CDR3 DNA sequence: TGTGCCAGTAGTATCGAGGACAGGACCTACAATGAGCAGTTCTTC. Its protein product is CASSIEDRTYNEQFF.

The CDR3 reads CASSLAGGAIDGYTF. The CDR3 region has the DNA TGCGCCAGCAGCTTGGCGGGGGGCGCGATTGATGGCTACACCTTC. The chain employs TRBV5-1 and TRBJ1-2; a possible D gene is TRBD1 (6 bases). This CDR3 comprises 15 residues. Trimming removed 0 bases at V and 6 bases at J, with 15 bases between. Germline V gene lookup returns CDR1 SGHRS and CDR2 YFSETQ.

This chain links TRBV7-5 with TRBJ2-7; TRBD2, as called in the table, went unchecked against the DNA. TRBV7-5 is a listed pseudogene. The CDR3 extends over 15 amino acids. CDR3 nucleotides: TGTGTCAGGGGTGGACTAGCGGGGGCCGACTACGAGCAGTACTTC. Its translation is CVRGGLAGADYEQYF.

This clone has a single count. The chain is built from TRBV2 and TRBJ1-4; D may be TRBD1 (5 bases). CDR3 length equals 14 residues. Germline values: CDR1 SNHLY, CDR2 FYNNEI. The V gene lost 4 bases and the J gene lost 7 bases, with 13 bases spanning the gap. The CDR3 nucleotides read TGTGCCAGCAGTGGGAAGGGGCGAGGTGAAAAACTGTTTTTT. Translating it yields CASSGKGRGEKLFF.

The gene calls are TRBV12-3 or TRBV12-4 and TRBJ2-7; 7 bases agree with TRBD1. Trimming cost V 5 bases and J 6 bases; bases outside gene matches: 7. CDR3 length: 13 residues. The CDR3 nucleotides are TGTGCCAGCAGTCCAAGACAGGGTTCCGAGCAGTACTTC. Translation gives CASSPRQGSEQYF.

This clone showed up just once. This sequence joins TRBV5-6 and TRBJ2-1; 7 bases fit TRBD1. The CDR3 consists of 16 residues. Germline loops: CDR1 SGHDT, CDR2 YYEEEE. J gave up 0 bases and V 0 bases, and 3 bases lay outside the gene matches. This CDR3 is CASSLDRGGSYNEQFF. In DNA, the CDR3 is TGTGCCAGCAGCTTGGACAGGGGCGGCTCCTACAATGAGCAGTTCTTC.

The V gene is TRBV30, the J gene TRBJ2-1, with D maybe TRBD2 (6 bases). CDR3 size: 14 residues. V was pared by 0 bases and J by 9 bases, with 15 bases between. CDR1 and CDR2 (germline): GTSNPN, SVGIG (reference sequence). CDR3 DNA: TGTGCCTGGAGTGTGTTAGCGGAAACACTTGAGCAGTTCTTC. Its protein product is CAWSVLAETLEQFF. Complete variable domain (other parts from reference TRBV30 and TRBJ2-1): SQTIHQWPATLVQPVGSPLSLECTVEGTSNPNLYWYRQAAGRGLQLLFYSVGIGQISSEVPQNLSASRPQDRQFILSSKKLLLSDSGFYLCAWSVLAETLEQFFGPGTRLTVL.

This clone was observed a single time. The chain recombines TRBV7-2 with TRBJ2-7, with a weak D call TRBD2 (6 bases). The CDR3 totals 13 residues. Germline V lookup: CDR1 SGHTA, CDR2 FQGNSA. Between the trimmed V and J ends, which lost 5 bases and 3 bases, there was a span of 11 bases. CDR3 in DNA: TGTGCCAGCAGCCCAGGACTATACTACGAGCAGTACTTC. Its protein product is CASSPGLYYEQYF.

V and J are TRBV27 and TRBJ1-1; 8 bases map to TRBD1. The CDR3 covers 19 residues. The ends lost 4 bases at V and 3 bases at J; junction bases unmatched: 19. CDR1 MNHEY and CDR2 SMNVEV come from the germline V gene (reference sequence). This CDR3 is CASSYLPAGGSRWDTEAFF. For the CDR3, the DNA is TGTGCCAGCAGTTATCTGCCGGCAGGGGGCAGTAGATGGGACACTGAAGCTTTCTTT.

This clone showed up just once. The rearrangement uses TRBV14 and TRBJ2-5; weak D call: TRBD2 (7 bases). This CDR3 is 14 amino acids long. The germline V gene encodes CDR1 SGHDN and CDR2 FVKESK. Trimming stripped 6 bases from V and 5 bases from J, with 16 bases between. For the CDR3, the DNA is TGTGCCAGCAGAATCGGGGGGCCCGGGGAGACCCAGTACTTC. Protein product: CASRIGGPGETQYF.

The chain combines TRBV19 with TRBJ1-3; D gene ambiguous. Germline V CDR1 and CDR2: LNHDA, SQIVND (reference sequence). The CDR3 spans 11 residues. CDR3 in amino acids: CGSGSGNTIYF. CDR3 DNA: TGTGGTTCGGGCTCTGGAAACACCATATATTTT.

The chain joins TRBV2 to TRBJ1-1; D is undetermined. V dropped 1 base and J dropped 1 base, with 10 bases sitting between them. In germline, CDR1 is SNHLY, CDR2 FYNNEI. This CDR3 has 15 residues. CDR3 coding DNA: TGTGCCAGCAGTGAAGTGAAGCTCGGGAACACTGAAGCTTTCTTT. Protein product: CASSEVKLGNTEAFF.

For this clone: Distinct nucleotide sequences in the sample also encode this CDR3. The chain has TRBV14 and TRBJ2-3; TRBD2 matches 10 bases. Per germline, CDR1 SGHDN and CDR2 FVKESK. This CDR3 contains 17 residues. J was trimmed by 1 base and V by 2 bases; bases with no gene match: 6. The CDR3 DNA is TGTGCCAGCAGCCAACATCCTAGCGGGGGAGGCACAGATACGCAGTATTTT. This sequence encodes CASSQHPSGGGTDTQYF.

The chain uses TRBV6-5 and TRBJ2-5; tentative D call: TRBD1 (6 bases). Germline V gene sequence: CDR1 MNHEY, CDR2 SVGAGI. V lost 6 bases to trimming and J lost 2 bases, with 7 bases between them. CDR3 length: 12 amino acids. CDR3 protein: CASRTGQETQYF. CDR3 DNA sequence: TGTGCCAGCAGGACAGGACAAGAGACCCAGTACTTC.

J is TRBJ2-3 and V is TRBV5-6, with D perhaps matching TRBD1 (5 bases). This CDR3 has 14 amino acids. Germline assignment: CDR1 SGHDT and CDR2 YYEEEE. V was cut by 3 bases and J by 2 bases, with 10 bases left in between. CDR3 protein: CASSSDRYTDTQYF. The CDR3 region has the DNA TGTGCCAGCAGCTCCGACAGATACACAGATACGCAGTATTTT.

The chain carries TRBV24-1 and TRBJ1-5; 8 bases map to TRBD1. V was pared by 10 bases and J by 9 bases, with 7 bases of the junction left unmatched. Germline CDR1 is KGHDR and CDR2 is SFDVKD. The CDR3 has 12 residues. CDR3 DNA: TGTGCCACTGCAGGGGGCCGAGGGCCCCAGCATTTT. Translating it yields CATAGGRGPQHF.

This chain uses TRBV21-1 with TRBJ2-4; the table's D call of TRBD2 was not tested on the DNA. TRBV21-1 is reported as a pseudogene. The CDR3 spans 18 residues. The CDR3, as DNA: TGTGCCAGCAGCGACCGACTAGCGGGGGGGCTAGCCAAAAACATTCAGTACTTC. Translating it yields CASSDRLAGGLAKNIQYF.

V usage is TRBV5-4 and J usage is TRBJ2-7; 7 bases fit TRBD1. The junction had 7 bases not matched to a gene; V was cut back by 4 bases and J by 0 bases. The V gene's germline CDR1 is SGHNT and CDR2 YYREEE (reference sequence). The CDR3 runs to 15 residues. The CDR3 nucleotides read TGTGCCAGCAGCCACAGACAGGGTAGCTCCTACGAGCAGTACTTC. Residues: CASSHRQGSSYEQYF.

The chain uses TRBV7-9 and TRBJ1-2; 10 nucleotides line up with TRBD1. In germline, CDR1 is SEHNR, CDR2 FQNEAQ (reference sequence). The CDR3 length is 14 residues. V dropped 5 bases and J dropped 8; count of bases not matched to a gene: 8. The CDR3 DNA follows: TGTGCCAGCAGCGCTACGGGACAGGGGAGCGGCTACACCTTC. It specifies CASSATGQGSGYTF.

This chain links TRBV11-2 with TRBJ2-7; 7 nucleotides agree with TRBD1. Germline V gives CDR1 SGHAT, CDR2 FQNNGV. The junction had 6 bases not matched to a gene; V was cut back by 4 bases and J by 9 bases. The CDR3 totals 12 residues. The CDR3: CASSSQGLGQYF. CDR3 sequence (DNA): TGTGCCAGCAGCTCACAGGGGCTGGGGCAGTACTTC.

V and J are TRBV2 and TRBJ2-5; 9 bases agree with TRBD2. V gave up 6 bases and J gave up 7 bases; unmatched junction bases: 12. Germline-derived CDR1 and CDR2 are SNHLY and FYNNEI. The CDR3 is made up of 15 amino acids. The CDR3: CASRAETSGLRTQYF. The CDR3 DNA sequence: TGTGCCAGCAGAGCGGAGACTAGCGGCCTCAGGACCCAGTACTTC.

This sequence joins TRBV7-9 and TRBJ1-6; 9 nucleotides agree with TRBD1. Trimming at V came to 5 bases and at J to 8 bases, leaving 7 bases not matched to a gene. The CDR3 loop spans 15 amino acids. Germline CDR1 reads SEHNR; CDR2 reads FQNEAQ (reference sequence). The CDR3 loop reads CASSRGTGRDSPLHF. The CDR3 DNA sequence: TGTGCCAGCAGCCGAGGGACAGGGAGGGATTCACCCCTCCACTTT.

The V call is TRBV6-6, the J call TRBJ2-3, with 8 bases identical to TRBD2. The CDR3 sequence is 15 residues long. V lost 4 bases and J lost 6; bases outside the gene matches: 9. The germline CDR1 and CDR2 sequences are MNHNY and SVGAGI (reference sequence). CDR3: CASSSYGGASDTQYF. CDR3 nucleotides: TGTGCCAGCAGTTCCTACGGGGGGGCCAGCGATACGCAGTATTTT.

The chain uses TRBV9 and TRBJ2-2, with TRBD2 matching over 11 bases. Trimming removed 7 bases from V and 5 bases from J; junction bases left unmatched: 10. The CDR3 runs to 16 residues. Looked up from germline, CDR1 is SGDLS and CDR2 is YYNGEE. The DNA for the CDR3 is TGTGCCAGCGGTAGCGGGGGGGCCGTAGGAACCGGGGAGCTGTTTTTT. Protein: CASGSGGAVGTGELFF.

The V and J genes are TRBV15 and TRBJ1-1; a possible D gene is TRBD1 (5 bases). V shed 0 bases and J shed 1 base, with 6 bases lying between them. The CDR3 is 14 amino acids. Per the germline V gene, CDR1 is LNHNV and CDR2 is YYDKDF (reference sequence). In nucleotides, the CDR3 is TGTGCCACCAGCAGAGAGGGGGGGAACACTGAAGCTTTCTTT. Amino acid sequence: CATSREGGNTEAFF.